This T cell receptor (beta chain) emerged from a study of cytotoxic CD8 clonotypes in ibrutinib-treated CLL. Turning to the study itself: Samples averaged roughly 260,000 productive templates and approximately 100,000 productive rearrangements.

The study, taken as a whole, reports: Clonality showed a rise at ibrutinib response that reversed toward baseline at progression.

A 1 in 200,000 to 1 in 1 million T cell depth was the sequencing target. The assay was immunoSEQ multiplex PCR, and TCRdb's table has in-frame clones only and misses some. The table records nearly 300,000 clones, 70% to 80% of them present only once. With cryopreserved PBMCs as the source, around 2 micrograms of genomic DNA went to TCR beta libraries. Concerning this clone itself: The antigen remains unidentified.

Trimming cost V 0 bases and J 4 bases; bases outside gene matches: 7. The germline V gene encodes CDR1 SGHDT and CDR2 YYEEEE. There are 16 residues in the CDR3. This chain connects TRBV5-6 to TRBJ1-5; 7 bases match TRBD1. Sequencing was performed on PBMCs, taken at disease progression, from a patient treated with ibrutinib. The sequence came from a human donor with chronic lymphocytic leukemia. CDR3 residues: CASSLGRGRPNQPQHF. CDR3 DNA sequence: TGTGCCAGCAGCTTGGGCAGGGGGAGGCCAAATCAGCCCCAGCATTTT.